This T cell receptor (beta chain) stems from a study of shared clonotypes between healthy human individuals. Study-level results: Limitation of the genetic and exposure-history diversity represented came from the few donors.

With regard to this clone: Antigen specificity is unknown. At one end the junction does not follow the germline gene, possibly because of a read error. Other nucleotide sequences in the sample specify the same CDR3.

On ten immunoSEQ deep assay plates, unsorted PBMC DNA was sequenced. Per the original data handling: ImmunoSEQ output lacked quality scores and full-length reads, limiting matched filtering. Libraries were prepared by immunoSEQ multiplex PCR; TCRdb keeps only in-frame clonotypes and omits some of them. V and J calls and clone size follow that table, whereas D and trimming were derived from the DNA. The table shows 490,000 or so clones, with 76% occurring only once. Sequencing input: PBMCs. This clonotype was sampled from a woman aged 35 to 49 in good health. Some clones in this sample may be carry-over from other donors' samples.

The DNA for the CDR3 is TGCGCCAGCAGCTTGGTTCAGGGGCGGAGGGCTAATGAAAAGCTGTTTTTT. Its protein product is CASSLVQGRRANEKLFF. The chain uses TRBV5-1 and TRBJ1-4, with a weak D call TRBD1 (6 bases). The germline CDR1 and CDR2 sequences are SGHRS and YFSETQ. The CDR3 is made up of 17 amino acids.